The 21 T cell receptor beta chains reported below all come from one sample, sequenced in a study of identical twins. TCRdb processed the 5' RACE reads anew with MiXCR; each CDR3 protein has one entry. This table has some 1,600,000 distinct CDR3 sequences, roughly 35% appearing once. Sequencing used cord blood. The receptors shown here come from a newborn girl in good health.

This clonotype was observed a handful of times. This chain joins TRBV10-3 and TRBJ1-1; 11 nucleotides match TRBD1. Looked up from germline, CDR1 is ENHRY and CDR2 is SYGVKD. The CDR3 is 15 residues long. V dropped 4 bases and J dropped 4; count of bases not matched to a gene: 5. CDR3 sequence: CAISGRDRGSTEAFF. The CDR3 DNA reads as TGTGCCATCAGTGGCCGGGACAGGGGGAGCACTGAAGCTTTCTTT.

CDR3 loop: CASSNRTFGRTEAFF. As DNA, the CDR3 is TGTGCCAGCAGTAACAGGACTTTCGGCCGCACTGAAGCTTTCTTT. The rearrangement links TRBV2 to TRBJ1-1; D perhaps matches TRBD1 (5 bases). From germline, CDR1 is SNHLY and CDR2 FYNNEI. V shed 5 bases and J shed 4 bases, with 17 bases lying between them. CDR3 length: 15 amino acids.

The rearrangement joins TRBV6-5 to TRBJ2-3, with 9 bases that match TRBD1. This CDR3 comprises 16 residues. After removal of 2 bases from V and 2 bases from J, the junction contained 5 bases not matched to a gene. Germline values: CDR1 MNHEY, CDR2 SVGAGI. The CDR3 region is CASSYMDRGYTDTQYF. The CDR3 DNA is TGTGCCAGCAGTTACATGGACAGGGGTTACACAGATACGCAGTATTTT.

The chain has TRBV30 and TRBJ2-1; 7 nucleotides match TRBD2. The CDR3 totals 14 residues. The V gene's germline CDR1 is GTSNPN and CDR2 SVGIG (reference sequence). V lost 5 bases, J lost 1 base, and 5 bases stayed unmatched. CDR3 in DNA: TGTGCCTGGGCGACTAGCTGGTCCTACAATGAGCAGTTCTTC. This gives the protein CAWATSWSYNEQFF.

This clonotype was detected ten times or more. Written as DNA, the CDR3 is TGTGCCAGCAGTTGGGACAGAAATCAGCCCCAGCATTTT. It translates to CASSWDRNQPQHF. The chain combines TRBV12-3 or TRBV12-4 with TRBJ1-5, with 7 bases aligning to TRBD1. The CDR3 runs to 13 residues. Trimming cost V 4 bases and J 4 bases; bases outside gene matches: 1.

The J gene is TRBJ2-6, the V gene TRBV5-4; D may be TRBD1 (6 bases). The CDR3 loop spans 16 amino acids. CDR1 and CDR2 (germline): SGHNT, YYREEE (reference sequence). Trimming took off 2 bases at V and 4 bases at J, with 13 bases between the two ends. The CDR3 nucleotides read TGTGCCAGCAGCTTCCCCACAGGGAGAGGGGCCAACGTCCTGACTTTC. As protein: CASSFPTGRGANVLTF.

This clonotype came up many times. The V gene is TRBV4-2, the J gene TRBJ2-7, with D possibly being TRBD2 (6 bases). Germline values: CDR1 LGHNA, CDR2 YNFKEQ. The CDR3 runs to 13 residues. Trimming removed 0 bases at V and 4 bases at J, with 7 bases between. As DNA, the CDR3 is TGTGCCAGCAGCCAAGAGGGGGGATACGAGCAGTACTTC. Translation gives CASSQEGGYEQYF.

This clonotype was seen at least ten times. The V and J genes are TRBV12-3 or TRBV12-4 and TRBJ2-3, with 12 bases lining up with TRBD2. This CDR3 contains 16 residues. J was trimmed by 1 base and V by 5 bases; bases with no gene match: 4. The CDR3 loop is CASSLRTSGGTDTQYF. CDR3 nucleotide sequence: TGTGCCAGCAGTCTGCGGACTAGCGGGGGCACAGATACGCAGTATTTT.

In this sample, this clonotype turned up a few times. V and J are TRBV27 and TRBJ2-7; D remains ambiguous. This CDR3 contains 14 residues. V gave up 1 base and J gave up 5 bases, with 12 bases separating them. In germline, CDR1 is MNHEY, CDR2 SMNVEV (reference sequence). The CDR3 protein is CASSLFTGFHEQYF. CDR3 bases: TGTGCCAGCAGTTTATTTACTGGTTTCCACGAGCAGTACTTC.

This clonotype has more than one count but fewer than ten. The J gene is TRBJ2-1, the V gene TRBV20-1; no definite D call. The CDR3 extends over 13 amino acids. Trimming removed 6 bases from V and 0 bases from J, with 9 bases in between. Germline-derived CDR1 and CDR2 are DFQATT and SNEGSKA (reference sequence). CDR3 DNA: TGCAGTGCCGTCCTTTACTCCTACAATGAGCAGTTCTTC. Translated: CSAVLYSYNEQFF.

V is TRBV27 and J is TRBJ2-4, with TRBD2 as a possible D gene (7 bases). The CDR3 extends over 12 amino acids. The germline gives CDR1 MNHEY, CDR2 SMNVEV (reference sequence). V was trimmed by 10 bases and J by 13 bases, leaving 20 bases between them. The CDR3 nucleotides read TGTGCCACCAACAGGGTAGGGGGGGAGCAGTACTTC. Encoded protein: CATNRVGGEQYF.

The chain joins TRBV27 to TRBJ2-3; D remains ambiguous. V was clipped by 8 bases and J by 0 bases, with 15 bases between them. Germline CDR1 is MNHEY and CDR2 is SMNVEV (reference sequence). This CDR3 contains 15 residues. Here the CDR3 reads CASSVRRSSTDTQYF. The DNA of the CDR3 is TGTGCCAGCTCGGTTCGGAGATCTAGCACAGATACGCAGTATTTT.

The J gene is TRBJ2-7, the V gene TRBV7-2; the match to TRBD1 covers 10 bases. The last part of the DNA fits TRBJ2-5 better; the J call may be wrong. Germline CDR1 is SGHTA and CDR2 is FQGNSA. The CDR3 runs 14 residues. CDR3 sequence reads: CASSRQGAKETQYF. DNA of the CDR3: TGTGCCAGCAGCCGACAGGGGGCGAAAGAGACCCAGTACTTC.

The sample holds a few counts of this clonotype. V is TRBV5-1 and J is TRBJ2-3, with 8 nucleotides matching TRBD1. From germline, CDR1 is SGHRS and CDR2 YFSETQ. Trimming took 4 bases from V and 6 from J; bases not matched to a gene: 7. The CDR3 spans 14 residues. This CDR3 is CASSKDRVGDTQYF. In nucleotides, the CDR3 is TGCGCCAGCAGCAAGGACAGGGTTGGGGATACGCAGTATTTT. The full variable domain, with the rest looked up from reference TRBV5-1 and TRBJ2-3, is KAGVTQTPRYLIKTRGQQVTLSCSPISGHRSVSWYQQTPGQGLQFLFEYFSETQRNKGNFPGRFSGRQFSNSRSEMNVSTLELGDSALYLCASSKDRVGDTQYFGPGTRLTVL.

This clonotype was found many times. The chain is built from TRBV9 and TRBJ2-3, with TRBD2 matching 8 bases. The germline CDR1 and CDR2 sequences are SGDLS and YYNGEE. CDR3 size: 15 residues. V dropped 1 base and J dropped 1; count of bases not matched to a gene: 2. The CDR3 region is CASSVSGGGTDTQYF. The CDR3 coding sequence is TGTGCCAGCAGCGTATCGGGAGGGGGCACAGATACGCAGTATTTT.

This clonotype was found a few times. The chain employs TRBV20-1 and TRBJ2-6; possibly TRBD1 for D (5 bases). Germline V gene data show CDR1 as DFQATT and CDR2 as SNEGSKA (reference sequence). V was shortened by 5 bases and J by 0 bases, with 8 bases between the two germline ends. This CDR3 has 14 amino acids. CDR3 sequence: CSALQGSGANVLTF. The CDR3, as DNA: TGCAGTGCTCTTCAGGGCTCTGGGGCCAACGTCCTGACTTTC.

The genes are TRBV24-1 and TRBJ1-5; D unresolved. The CDR3 length is 13 residues. The V end was cut by 4 bases, the J end by 2 bases, with 5 bases between. Germline V gene data show CDR1 as KGHDR and CDR2 as SFDVKD. CDR3 in DNA: TGTGCCACCAGTGACAGTGGCAATCAGCCCCAGCATTTT. This translates into CATSDSGNQPQHF.

This clonotype came up a few times. The V call is TRBV20-1, the J call TRBJ2-7, with TRBD2 matching over 10 bases. This CDR3 spans 15 amino acids. Germline V CDR1 and CDR2: DFQATT, SNEGSKA (reference sequence). V shed 2 bases, J shed 3 bases, and the junction held 7 bases outside the gene matches. CDR3 sequence (DNA): TGCAGTGCTAGAAACCTAGCGGGAGTAGGCTACGAGCAGTACTTC. It codes for CSARNLAGVGYEQYF.

In this sample, this clonotype turned up a few times. This chain joins TRBV6-1 and TRBJ2-3; D unresolved. The length of the CDR3 is 14 residues. CDR1 and CDR2 (germline): MNHNS, SASEGT. V was pared by 7 bases and J by 2 bases, with 13 bases between. The CDR3 protein is CASMNYLNTDTQYF. For the CDR3, the DNA is TGTGCCAGCATGAACTACCTAAACACAGATACGCAGTATTTT.

The chain joins TRBV7-2 to TRBJ2-7; 7 bases are shared with TRBD2. The CDR3 runs to 16 residues. Trimming cost V 5 bases and J 7 bases; bases outside gene matches: 17. The germline gives CDR1 SGHTA, CDR2 FQGNSA. The CDR3 reads CASSRGSGVSYNEQYF. The CDR3 nucleotides read TGTGCCAGCAGCCGTGGCAGCGGGGTCTCCTACAATGAGCAGTACTTC.

This rearrangement joins TRBV28 to TRBJ1-2, with D tentatively TRBD1 (5 bases). The CDR3 runs to 11 residues. Germline lookup yields CDR1 MDHEN and CDR2 SYDVKM. Trimming pared 7 bases from V and 6 bases from J, leaving 9 bases between. CDR3 sequence reads: CASMLDNGYTF. As DNA, the CDR3 is TGTGCCAGCATGTTGGACAATGGCTACACCTTC.